This T cell receptor beta chain was obtained from a study of OX40 agonist ivuxolimab in advanced cancers. Whole-study context: While on treatment, patients had intravenous ivuxolimab at 0.01 to 10 mg/kg every 2 weeks.

A word on this clone: Its antigen is unknown.

Germline CDR1 reads MNHEY; CDR2 reads SMNVEV (reference sequence). The ends lost 6 bases at V and 2 bases at J; junction bases unmatched: 4. This CDR3 has 14 amino acids. Profiling relied on immunoSEQ multiplex PCR, and the TCRdb table lists in-frame clones only, not all of them. The data contain 70,000 to 85,000 clones, approximately 90% of them singletons. Baseline was the first blood sampling point, followed by cycle 4 day 1 and cycle 7 day 1. General study findings and limits: With doses of 0.1 to 3.0 mg/kg, CD4+ and CD8+ blood T cells had undergone clonal expansion by week 6. CD8+ T cells (on average) carried more expanded clones than CD4+ T cells.

The input for sequencing was CD4+ or CD8+ T cells sorted from blood, taken in a trial of the OX40 agonist ivuxolimab. The receptor comes from an adult with an advanced solid tumor such as melanoma, head and neck, liver or kidney cancer. The chain recombines TRBV27 with TRBJ1-1, with TRBD1 matching 9 bases. The CDR3 DNA follows: TGTGCCAGCAGGGTGGACAGGGGAAACACTGAAGCTTTCTTT. This codes for CASRVDRGNTEAFF.